Listed here are 16 T cell receptor beta chains from one sample, sequenced in a study of cytomegalovirus exposure and HLA in healthy donors. The PCR ran on 60 Vbeta and 13 Jbeta primers. Sequencing used immunoSEQ multiplex PCR; TCRdb keeps in-frame clones, though not all of them. The sample lists 150,000 to 200,000 clones, nearly 80% occurring once. The material sequenced was PBMCs. These TCRs come from a man over 45 in good health and CMV-seropositive.

This clone was seen a few times. The chain combines TRBV11-1 with TRBJ2-5, with TRBD2 matching over 9 bases. The V and J ends lost 1 base and 10 bases, in that order; junction bases with no gene match: 13. Looked up from germline, CDR1 is SGHAT and CDR2 is FQDESV (reference sequence). This CDR3 has 16 residues. CDR3: CASSLEGSGGRKIQYF. The CDR3 DNA reads as TGTGCCAGCAGCTTAGAGGGTAGCGGGGGAAGGAAGATCCAGTACTTC.

The chain combines TRBV4-3 with TRBJ2-2; 8 nucleotides match TRBD1. Germline V gene data show CDR1 as LGHNA and CDR2 as YSLEER. The CDR3 has 15 residues. Losses at the gene ends were 3 bases for V and 6 bases for J; bases not matched to a gene: 6. The DNA of the CDR3 is TGCGCCAGCAGCCACGAGACAGGGGAGCCCGGGGAGCTGTTTTTT. This codes for CASSHETGEPGELFF.

The V gene is TRBV19, the J gene TRBJ2-7; 10 bases map to TRBD1. CDR3 length: 16 amino acids. J gave up 0 bases and V 5 bases, and 7 bases lay outside the gene matches. Per the germline V gene, CDR1 is LNHDA and CDR2 is SQIVND (reference sequence). The CDR3 bases are TGTGCCAGTAGTTCCCGGGACAGGGGTGCCTCCTACGAGCAGTACTTC. Translated, it gives CASSSRDRGASYEQYF.

The genes are TRBV19 and TRBJ2-5; 10 bases map to TRBD2. The V and J ends lost 5 bases and 4 bases, in that order; junction bases with no gene match: 19. The CDR3 is 19 residues long. Germline CDR1 is LNHDA and CDR2 is SQIVND (reference sequence). DNA for the CDR3: TGTGCCAGTAGTCAGGGCGTACTAGCGGGGAACCCGGGAGGAGAGACCCAGTACTTC. Protein product: CASSQGVLAGNPGGETQYF.

The V gene is TRBV27, the J gene TRBJ2-1, with D possibly matching TRBD2 (6 bases). The CDR3 loop spans 15 amino acids. Trimming took 5 bases from V and 8 from J, leaving 19 bases between them. Germline V CDR1 and CDR2: MNHEY, SMNVEV (reference sequence). CDR3 DNA: TGTGCCAGCAGTCTAGCACCGGAGGGGTGGTATGAGCAGTTCTTC. Translation: CASSLAPEGWYEQFF.

The rearrangement joins TRBV4-3 to TRBJ2-7, with a weak D call TRBD1 (6 bases). V gave up 0 bases and J gave up 2 bases, with 14 bases separating them. Germline loops: CDR1 LGHNA, CDR2 YSLEER. CDR3 length equals 16 residues. CDR3 sequence (DNA): TGCGCCAGCAGCCAAGATCGCAGGACAGTTACCTACGAGCAGTACTTC. Its translation: CASSQDRRTVTYEQYF.

This clone was counted only a few times. The V gene is TRBV4-2, the J gene TRBJ2-3, with D possibly matching TRBD1 (7 bases). With 0 bases removed from V and 7 bases from J, the gap between germline ends came to 17 bases. The CDR3 is 16 residues long. Germline CDR1 is LGHNA and CDR2 is YNFKEQ. The CDR3 nucleotides read TGTGCCAGCAGCCAAGATCCTCAGGGGGGCAGTAATACGCAGTATTTT. Residues: CASSQDPQGGSNTQYF.

The V call is TRBV4-1, the J call TRBJ2-3, with TRBD1 identical over 7 bases. This CDR3 is 15 amino acids long. The germline V gene has CDR1 MGHRA and CDR2 YSYEKL. J was trimmed by 4 bases and V by 3 bases; bases with no gene match: 7. CDR3 protein: CASSQRAQGADTQYF. The CDR3 DNA follows: TGCGCCAGCAGCCAGAGAGCGCAGGGGGCAGATACGCAGTATTTT.

The chain combines TRBV9 with TRBJ2-5, with TRBD1 matching over 9 bases. The DNA matches TRBJ2-7 better at its end, which makes the J call doubtful. The germline V gene encodes CDR1 SGDLS and CDR2 YYNGEE. The CDR3 extends over 16 amino acids. The CDR3 spells CASSVGTGTGSYEQYF. As DNA, the CDR3 is TGTGCCAGCAGCGTAGGGACCGGGACAGGGTCCTACGAGCAGTACTTC.

V gene TRBV28 combines with J gene TRBJ1-5; perhaps TRBD1 as D (5 bases). Trimming left V 3 bases short and J 7 bases short, with 13 bases between. CDR1 and CDR2 from the germline V gene are MDHEN and SYDVKM. The CDR3 spans 14 residues. CDR3 amino acids: CASSLWGTRQPQHF. Here the CDR3 DNA reads TGTGCCAGCAGTTTGTGGGGGACTCGACAGCCCCAGCATTTT.

The chain links TRBV27 to TRBJ1-2, with D tentatively TRBD1 (5 bases). The CDR3 is 13 amino acids. The germline V and J ends were trimmed by 2 bases and 8 bases, with 12 bases remaining between them. Germline CDR1 MNHEY, CDR2 SMNVEV (reference sequence). DNA for the CDR3: TGTGCCAGCAGTTTACGGGGGGGTGGGGGCTACACCTTC. Its protein product is CASSLRGGGGYTF.

V is TRBV2 and J is TRBJ1-5; 9 nucleotides agree with TRBD1. In germline, CDR1 is SNHLY, CDR2 FYNNEI. J lost 6 bases, V lost 4 bases, and 7 bases had no gene match. CDR3 size: 15 residues. This CDR3 is CASSGGQGKSQPQHF. CDR3 in DNA: TGTGCCAGCAGTGGCGGACAGGGGAAGAGTCAGCCCCAGCATTTT.

The J gene is TRBJ2-2, the V gene TRBV5-1; 12 bases align to TRBD2. The CDR3 loop spans 15 amino acids. V was clipped by 4 bases and J by 6 bases; unmatched bases: 4. In germline, CDR1 is SGHRS, CDR2 YFSETQ. CDR3 nucleotides: TGCGCCAGCAGCATTACTAGCGGGGGGCCCGGGGAGCTGTTTTTT. Its protein product is CASSITSGGPGELFF.

This rearrangement joins TRBV4-1 to TRBJ2-1, with D possibly being TRBD2 (6 bases). The length of the CDR3 is 16 residues. Germline-derived CDR1 and CDR2 are MGHRA and YSYEKL. V dropped 0 bases and J dropped 5 bases, with 14 bases sitting between them. DNA for the CDR3: TGCGCCAGCAGCCAAGAGGTCGGGGGATTTAACAATGAGCAGTTCTTC. Residues: CASSQEVGGFNNEQFF.

This chain uses TRBV28 with TRBJ1-5; D unclear. Germline loops: CDR1 MDHEN, CDR2 SYDVKM. The ends were cut back, 6 bases at V and 4 bases at J, with 28 bases in the middle. This CDR3 spans 19 amino acids. The CDR3 nucleotides read TGTGCCAGCAGAACCGGGATCTTACCTTTTTCTACCGTAAATCAGCCCCAGCATTTT. This encodes CASRTGILPFSTVNQPQHF.

In this sample, this clone turned up once. The chain combines TRBV19 with TRBJ1-5; D is undetermined. The germline gives CDR1 LNHDA, CDR2 SQIVND (reference sequence). CDR3 length equals 13 residues. V lost 5 bases and J 4 bases, leaving 9 bases between the germline ends. Here the CDR3 DNA reads TGTGCCAGTAGTCTTATCCAGAATCAGCCCCAGCATTTT. It translates to CASSLIQNQPQHF.